Given below is one T cell receptor beta chain in context. Antigen specificity is unknown. After constant-region reverse-primer amplification, full-length variable regions underwent semi-nested PCR with Nested Universal Primer A. Each CDR3 protein is one row after TCRdb ran MiXCR on the 5' RACE reads. Of more than 45,000 distinct CDR3 sequences listed, 28% are singletons. CDR3 length equals 13 residues. Trimming removed 6 bases from V and 5 bases from J, with 10 bases in between. Germline CDR1 and CDR2: ENHRY and SYGVKD. The memory fraction was CD4+CD45RO+CD25- cells. Broader study findings: Larger-cohort validation covered only one TCR beta V-J rearrangement.

Specimen: tumor-infiltrating memory CD4+ T cells sorted from the breast tumor. The subset here: memory CD4+ T cells, CD4+CD45RO+CD25-. V usage is TRBV10-3 and J usage is TRBJ1-4, with no clear D. The clonotype comes from a female donor with breast cancer. As DNA, the CDR3 is TGTGCCATCAGGGGAGCAGAAAATGAAAAACTGTTTTTT. This translates into CAIRGAENEKLFF.